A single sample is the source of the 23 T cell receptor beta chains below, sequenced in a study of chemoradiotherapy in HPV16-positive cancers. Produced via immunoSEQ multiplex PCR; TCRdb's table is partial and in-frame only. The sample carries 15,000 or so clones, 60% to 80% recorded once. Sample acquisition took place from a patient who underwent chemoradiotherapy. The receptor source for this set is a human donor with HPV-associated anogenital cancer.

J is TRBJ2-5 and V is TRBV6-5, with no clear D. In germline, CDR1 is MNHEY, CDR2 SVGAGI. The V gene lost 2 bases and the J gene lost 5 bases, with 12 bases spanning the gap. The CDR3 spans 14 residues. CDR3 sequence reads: CASSYASGDETQYF. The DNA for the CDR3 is TGTGCCAGCAGTTACGCTTCTGGGGATGAGACCCAGTACTTC.

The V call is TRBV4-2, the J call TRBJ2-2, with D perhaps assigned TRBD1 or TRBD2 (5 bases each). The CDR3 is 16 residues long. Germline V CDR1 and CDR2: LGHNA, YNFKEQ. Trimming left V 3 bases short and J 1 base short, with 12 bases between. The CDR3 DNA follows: TGTGCCAGCAGCCAGCACCGGGACCAGAACACCGGGGAGCTGTTTTTT. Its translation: CASSQHRDQNTGELFF.

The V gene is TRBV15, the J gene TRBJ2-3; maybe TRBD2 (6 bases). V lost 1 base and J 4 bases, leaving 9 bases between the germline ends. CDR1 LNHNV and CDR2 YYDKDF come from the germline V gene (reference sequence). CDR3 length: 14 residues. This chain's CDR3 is CATSRGDSADTQYF. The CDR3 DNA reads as TGTGCCACCAGCAGAGGGGACTCAGCAGATACGCAGTATTTT.

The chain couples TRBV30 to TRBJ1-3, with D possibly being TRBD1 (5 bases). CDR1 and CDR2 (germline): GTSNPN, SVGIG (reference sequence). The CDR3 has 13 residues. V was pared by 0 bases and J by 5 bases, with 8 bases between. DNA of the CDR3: TGTGCCTGGAGTGTCTCGGGGCGAAACACCATATATTTT. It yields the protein CAWSVSGRNTIYF. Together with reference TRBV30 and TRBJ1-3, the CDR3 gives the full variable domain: SQTIHQWPATLVQPVGSPLSLECTVEGTSNPNLYWYRQAAGRGLQLLFYSVGIGQISSEVPQNLSASRPQDRQFILSSKKLLLSDSGFYLCAWSVSGRNTIYFGEGSWLTVV.

The CDR3 region is CASSPGGSNQPQHF. CDR3 bases: TGTGCCAGCAGCCCAGGCGGTAGCAATCAGCCCCAGCATTTT. This chain uses TRBV6-5 with TRBJ1-5, with no clear D. The germline V gene has CDR1 MNHEY and CDR2 SVGAGI. V lost 6 bases and J 0 bases, leaving 9 bases between the germline ends. CDR3 length: 14 amino acids.

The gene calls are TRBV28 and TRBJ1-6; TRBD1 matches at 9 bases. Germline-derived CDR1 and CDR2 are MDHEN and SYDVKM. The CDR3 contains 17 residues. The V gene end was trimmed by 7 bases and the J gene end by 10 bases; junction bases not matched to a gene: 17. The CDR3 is CASIQTGGARFGSPLHF. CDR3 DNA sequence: TGTGCCAGCATCCAAACAGGGGGCGCGAGGTTCGGATCACCCCTCCACTTT.

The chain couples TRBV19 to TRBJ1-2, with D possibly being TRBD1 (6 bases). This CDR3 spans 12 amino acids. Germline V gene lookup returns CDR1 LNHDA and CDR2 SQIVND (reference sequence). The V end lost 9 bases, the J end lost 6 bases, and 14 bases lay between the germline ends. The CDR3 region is CASSLTGHGYTF. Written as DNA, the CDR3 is TGTGCCAGCTCGCTGACAGGCCATGGCTACACCTTC.

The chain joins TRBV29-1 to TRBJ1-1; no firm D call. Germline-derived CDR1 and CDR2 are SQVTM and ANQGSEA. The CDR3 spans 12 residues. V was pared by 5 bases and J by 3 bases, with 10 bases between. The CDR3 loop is CSVSRRDTEAFF. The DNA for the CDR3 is TGCAGCGTTTCCCGCCGGGACACTGAAGCTTTCTTT. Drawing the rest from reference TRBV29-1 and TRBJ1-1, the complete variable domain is SAVISQKPSRDICQRGTSLTIQCQVDSQVTMMFWYRQQPGQSLTLIATANQGSEATYESGFVIDKFPISRPNLTFSTLTVSNMSPEDSSIYLCSVSRRDTEAFFGQGTRLTVV.

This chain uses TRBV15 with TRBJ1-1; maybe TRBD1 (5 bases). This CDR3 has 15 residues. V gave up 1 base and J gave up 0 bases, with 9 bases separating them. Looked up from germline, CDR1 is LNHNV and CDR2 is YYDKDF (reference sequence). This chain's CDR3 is CATSRVGRLNTEAFF. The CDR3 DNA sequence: TGTGCCACCAGCAGAGTGGGACGCCTGAACACTGAAGCTTTCTTT.

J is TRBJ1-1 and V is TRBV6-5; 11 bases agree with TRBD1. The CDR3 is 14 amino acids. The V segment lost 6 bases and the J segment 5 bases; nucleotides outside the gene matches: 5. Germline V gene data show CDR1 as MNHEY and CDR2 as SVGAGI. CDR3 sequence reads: CASRGTGGETEAFF. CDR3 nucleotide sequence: TGTGCCAGCAGAGGGACAGGGGGAGAAACTGAAGCTTTCTTT.

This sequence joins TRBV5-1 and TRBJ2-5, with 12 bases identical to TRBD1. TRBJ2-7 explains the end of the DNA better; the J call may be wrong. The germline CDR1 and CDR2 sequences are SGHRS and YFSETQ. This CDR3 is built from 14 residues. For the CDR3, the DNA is TGCGCCAGCAGCTTAGGGACAGGGGGCAACGAGCAGTACTTC. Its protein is CASSLGTGGNEQYF.

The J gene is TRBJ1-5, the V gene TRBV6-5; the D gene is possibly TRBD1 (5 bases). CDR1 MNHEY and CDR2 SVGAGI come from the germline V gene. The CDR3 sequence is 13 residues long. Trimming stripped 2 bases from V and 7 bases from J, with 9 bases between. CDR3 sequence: CASSYVRDQPQHF. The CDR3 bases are TGTGCCAGCAGTTACGTTCGGGACCAGCCCCAGCATTTT.

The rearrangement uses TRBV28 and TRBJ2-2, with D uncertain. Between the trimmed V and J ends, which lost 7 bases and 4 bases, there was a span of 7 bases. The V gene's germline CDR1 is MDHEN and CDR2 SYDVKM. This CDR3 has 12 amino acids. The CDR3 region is CASTTPTGELFF. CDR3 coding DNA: TGTGCCAGCACCACGCCCACCGGGGAGCTGTTTTTT. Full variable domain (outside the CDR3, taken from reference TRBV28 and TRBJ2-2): DVKVTQSSRYLVKRTGEKVFLECVQDMDHENMFWYRQDPGLGLRLIYFSYDVKMKEKGDIPEGYSVSREKKERFSLILESASTNQTSMYLCASTTPTGELFFGEGSRLTVL.

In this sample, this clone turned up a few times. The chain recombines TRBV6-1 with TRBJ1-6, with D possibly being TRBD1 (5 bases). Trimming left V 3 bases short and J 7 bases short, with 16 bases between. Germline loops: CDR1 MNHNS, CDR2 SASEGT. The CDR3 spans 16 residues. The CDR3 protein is CASSDHSGAGNSPLHF. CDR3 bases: TGTGCCAGCAGTGACCATTCCGGGGCAGGGAATTCACCCCTCCACTTT.

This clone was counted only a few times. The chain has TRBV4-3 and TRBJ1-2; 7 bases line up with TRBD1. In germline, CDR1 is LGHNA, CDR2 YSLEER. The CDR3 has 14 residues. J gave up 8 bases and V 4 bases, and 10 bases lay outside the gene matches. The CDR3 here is CASSRTDRDVGYTF. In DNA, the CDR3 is TGCGCCAGCAGCCGCACAGACAGGGACGTCGGCTACACCTTC.

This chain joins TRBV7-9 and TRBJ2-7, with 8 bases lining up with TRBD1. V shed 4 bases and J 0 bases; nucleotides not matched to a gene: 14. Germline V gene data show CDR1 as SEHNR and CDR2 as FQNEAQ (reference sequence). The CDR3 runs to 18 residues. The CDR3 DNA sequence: TGTGCCAGCAGCTCGGACAGGGTTTGGGATGACTACTCCTACGAGCAGTACTTC. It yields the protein CASSSDRVWDDYSYEQYF.

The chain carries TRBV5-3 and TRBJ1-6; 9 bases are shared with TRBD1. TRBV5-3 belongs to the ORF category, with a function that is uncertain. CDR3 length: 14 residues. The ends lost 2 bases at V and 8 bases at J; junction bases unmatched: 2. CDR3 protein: CARSLRQGDSPLHF. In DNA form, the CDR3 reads TGTGCCAGAAGCTTAAGACAGGGGGATTCACCCCTCCACTTT.

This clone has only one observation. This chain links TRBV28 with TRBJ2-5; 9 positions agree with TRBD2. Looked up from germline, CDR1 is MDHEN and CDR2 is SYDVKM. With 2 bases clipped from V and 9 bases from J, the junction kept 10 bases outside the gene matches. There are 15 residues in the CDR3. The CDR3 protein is CASSLAGGRGWAQYF. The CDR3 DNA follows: TGTGCCAGCAGTTTAGCGGGGGGGCGGGGCTGGGCCCAGTACTTC. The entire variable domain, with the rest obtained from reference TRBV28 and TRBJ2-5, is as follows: DVKVTQSSRYLVKRTGEKVFLECVQDMDHENMFWYRQDPGLGLRLIYFSYDVKMKEKGDIPEGYSVSREKKERFSLILESASTNQTSMYLCASSLAGGRGWAQYFGPGTRLLVL.

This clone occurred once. CDR3 nucleotide sequence: TGCGCCAGCAGCTTAGGAAGCCTTACTACGATCGAGCAGTACTTC. Amino acids: CASSLGSLTTIEQYF. The V and J genes are TRBV5-1 and TRBJ2-7, with no clear D. The CDR3 loop spans 15 amino acids. V lost 2 bases and J 6 bases, leaving 18 bases between the germline ends. Germline CDR1 is SGHRS and CDR2 is YFSETQ.

The CDR3 protein is CASSPGTYNSPLHF. CDR3 DNA sequence: TGTGCCAGCAGCCCTGGGACCTATAATTCACCCCTCCACTTT. The chain recombines TRBV7-2 with TRBJ1-6; D remains unclear. V was clipped by 5 bases and J by 2 bases, with 7 bases between them. CDR1 is SGHTA and CDR2 is FQGNSA in the germline V gene. The CDR3 consists of 14 residues.

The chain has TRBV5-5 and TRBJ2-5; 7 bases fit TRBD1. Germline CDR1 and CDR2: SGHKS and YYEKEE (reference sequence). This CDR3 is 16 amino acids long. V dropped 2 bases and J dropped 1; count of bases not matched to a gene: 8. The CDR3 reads CASSFHTGVGQETQYF. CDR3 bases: TGTGCCAGCAGCTTCCATACAGGGGTGGGCCAAGAGACCCAGTACTTC.

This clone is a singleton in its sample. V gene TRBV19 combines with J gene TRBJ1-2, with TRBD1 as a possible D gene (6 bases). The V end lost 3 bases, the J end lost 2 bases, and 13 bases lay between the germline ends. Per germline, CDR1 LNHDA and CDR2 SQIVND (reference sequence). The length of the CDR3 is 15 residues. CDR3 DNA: TGTGCCAGTAGTATTGTTTCCGGACAGAACTATGGCTACACCTTC. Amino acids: CASSIVSGQNYGYTF.

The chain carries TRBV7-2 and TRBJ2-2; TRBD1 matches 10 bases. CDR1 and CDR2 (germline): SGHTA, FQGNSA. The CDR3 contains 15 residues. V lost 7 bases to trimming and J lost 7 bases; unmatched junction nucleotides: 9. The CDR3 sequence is CASIPGTGVDGELFF. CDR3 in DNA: TGTGCCAGCATCCCCGGGACAGGGGTGGACGGGGAGCTGTTTTTT. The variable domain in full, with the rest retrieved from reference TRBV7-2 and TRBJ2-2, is GAGVSQSPSNKVTEKGKDVELRCDPISGHTALYWYRQSLGQGLEFLIYFQGNSAPDKSGLPSDRFSAERTGGSVSTLTIQRTQQEDSAVYLCASIPGTGVDGELFFGEGSRLTVL.